This T cell receptor beta chain appears in the sequencing data of a study of identical twins. Whole-study results and caveats: An excess of low generation probability was shown by twin-shared out-of-frame alpha sequences. The study based its conclusions on cross-sectional statistical analysis and did not follow the same donors.

This clonotype was seen a handful of times. Its matching antigen is unknown. TCRdb itself ran the 5' RACE reads through MiXCR, one entry per CDR3 protein. This repertoire shows 200,000 to 250,000 distinct CDR3 sequences, over 12% found once; its top ten account for around 8.3%. The CDR3 length is 15 residues. CDR1 and CDR2 from the germline V gene are SEHNR and FQNEAQ (reference sequence). After removal of 5 bases from V and 6 bases from J, the junction contained 9 bases not matched to a gene. V and J are TRBV7-9 and TRBJ2-1; TRBD2 matches at 8 bases. The sequence was obtained from a young woman in good health. Material for sequencing was memory (CD45RO+) T cells sorted from blood. Here the CDR3 reads CASSALGGGINEQFF. The CDR3, as DNA: TGTGCCAGCAGCGCCTTGGGCGGGGGGATCAATGAGCAGTTCTTC.